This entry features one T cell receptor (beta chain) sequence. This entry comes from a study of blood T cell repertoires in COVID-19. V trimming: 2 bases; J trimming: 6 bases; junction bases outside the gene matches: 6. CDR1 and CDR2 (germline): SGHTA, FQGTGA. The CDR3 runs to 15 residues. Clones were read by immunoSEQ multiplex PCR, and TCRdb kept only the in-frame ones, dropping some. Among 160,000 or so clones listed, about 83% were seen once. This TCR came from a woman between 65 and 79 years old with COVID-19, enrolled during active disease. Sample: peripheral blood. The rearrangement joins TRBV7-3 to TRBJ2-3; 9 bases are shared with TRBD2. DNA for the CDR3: TGTGCCAGCAGCTTACAGCGGGGGGAGCTGGATACGCAGTATTTT. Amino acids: CASSLQRGELDTQYF. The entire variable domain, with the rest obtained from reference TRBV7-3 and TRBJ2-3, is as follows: GAGVSQTPSNKVTEKGKYVELRCDPISGHTALYWYRQSLGQGPEFLIYFQGTGAADDSGLPNDRFFAVRPEGSVSTLKIQRTERGDSAVYLCASSLQRGELDTQYFGPGTRLTVL.